The clone carrying this T cell receptor beta chain was detected many times. In TCRdb, the 5' RACE reads were re-called with MiXCR into one record per CDR3 protein. The table lists 95,000 to 100,000 distinct CDR3 sequences, approximately 13% of them singletons. This sample was included in a study of early T cells in non-severe SARS-CoV-2 infection. This TCR was sampled from an adult who was a healthcare worker with PCR-confirmed SARS-CoV-2 infection or an uninfected control (not recorded which). Sequencing used whole blood.

CDR3 protein: CASSLGRGAYNTEAFF. CDR3 sequence (DNA): TGCGCCAGCAGCTTGGGTCGGGGGGCGTATAACACTGAAGCTTTCTTT. This chain connects TRBV5-1 to TRBJ1-1; D may be TRBD1 (6 bases). This CDR3 has 16 amino acids. Germline V gene data show CDR1 as SGHRS and CDR2 as YFSETQ. V was pared by 0 bases and J by 2 bases, with 14 bases between.